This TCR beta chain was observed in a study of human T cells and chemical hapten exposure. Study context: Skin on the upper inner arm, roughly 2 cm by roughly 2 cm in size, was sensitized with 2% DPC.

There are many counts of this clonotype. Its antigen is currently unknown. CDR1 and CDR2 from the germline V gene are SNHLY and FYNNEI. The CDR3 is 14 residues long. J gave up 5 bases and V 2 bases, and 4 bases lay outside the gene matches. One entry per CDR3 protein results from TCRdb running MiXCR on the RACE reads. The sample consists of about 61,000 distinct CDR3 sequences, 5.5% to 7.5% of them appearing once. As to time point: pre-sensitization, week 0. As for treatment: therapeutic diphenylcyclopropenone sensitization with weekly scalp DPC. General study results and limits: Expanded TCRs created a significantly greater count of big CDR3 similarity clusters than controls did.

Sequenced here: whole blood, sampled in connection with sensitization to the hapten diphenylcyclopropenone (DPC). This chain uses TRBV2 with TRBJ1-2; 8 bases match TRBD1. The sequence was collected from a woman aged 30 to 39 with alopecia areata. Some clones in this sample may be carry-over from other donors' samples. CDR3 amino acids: CASSEQGALYGYTF. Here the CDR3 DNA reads TGTGCCAGCAGTGAACAGGGGGCATTATATGGCTACACCTTC.